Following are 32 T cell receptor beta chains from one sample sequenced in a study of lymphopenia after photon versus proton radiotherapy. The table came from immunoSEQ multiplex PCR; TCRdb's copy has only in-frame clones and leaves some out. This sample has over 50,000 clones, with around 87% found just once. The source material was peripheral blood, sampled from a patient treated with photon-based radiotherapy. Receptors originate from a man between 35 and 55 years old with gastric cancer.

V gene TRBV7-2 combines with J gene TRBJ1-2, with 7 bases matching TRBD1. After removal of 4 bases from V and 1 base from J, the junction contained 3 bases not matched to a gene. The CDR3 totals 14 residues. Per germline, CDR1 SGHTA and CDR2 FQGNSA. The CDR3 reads CASSSGQINYGYTF. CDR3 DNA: TGTGCCAGCAGCTCGGGACAGATTAACTATGGCTACACCTTC.

The CDR3, as DNA: TGTGCCAGCAGTGATCCCGGGACAGGGGTTGTTGGTGAGCAGTTCTTC. Amino acids: CASSDPGTGVVGEQFF. The rearrangement links TRBV6-1 to TRBJ2-1; 10 bases match TRBD1. Trimming at V came to 3 bases and at J to 9 bases, leaving 11 bases not matched to a gene. CDR3 length: 16 amino acids. The V gene's germline CDR1 is MNHNS and CDR2 SASEGT.

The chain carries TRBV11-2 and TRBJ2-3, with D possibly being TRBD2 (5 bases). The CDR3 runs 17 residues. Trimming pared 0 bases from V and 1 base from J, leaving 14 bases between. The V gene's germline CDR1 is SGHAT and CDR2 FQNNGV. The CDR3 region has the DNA TGTGCCAGCAGCTTAGATGTCGGGGTTTCGGGCACAGATACGCAGTATTTT. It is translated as CASSLDVGVSGTDTQYF. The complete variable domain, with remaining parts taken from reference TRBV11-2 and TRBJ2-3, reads EAGVAQSPRYKIIEKRQSVAFWCNPISGHATLYWYQQILGQGPKLLIQFQNNGVVDDSQLPKDRFSAERLKGVDSTLKIQPAKLEDSAVYLCASSLDVGVSGTDTQYFGPGTRLTVL.

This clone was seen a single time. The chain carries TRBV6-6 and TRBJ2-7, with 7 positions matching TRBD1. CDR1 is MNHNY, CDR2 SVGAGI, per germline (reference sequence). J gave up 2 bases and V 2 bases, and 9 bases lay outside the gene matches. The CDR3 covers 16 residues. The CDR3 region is CASSYNPTGNTYEQYF. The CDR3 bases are TGTGCCAGCAGTTACAATCCGACAGGGAATACCTACGAGCAGTACTTC.

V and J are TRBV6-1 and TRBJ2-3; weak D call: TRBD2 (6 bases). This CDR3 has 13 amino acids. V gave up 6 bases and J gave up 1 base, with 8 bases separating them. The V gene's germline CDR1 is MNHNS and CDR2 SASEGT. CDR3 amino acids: CASRPGGTDTQYF. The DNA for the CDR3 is TGTGCCAGCAGGCCGGGGGGCACAGATACGCAGTATTTT.

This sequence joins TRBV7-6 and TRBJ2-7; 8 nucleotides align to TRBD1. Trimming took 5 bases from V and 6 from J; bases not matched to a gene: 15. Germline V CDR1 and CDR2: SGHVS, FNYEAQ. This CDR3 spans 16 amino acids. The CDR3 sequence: CASSPTPGQVAFEQYF. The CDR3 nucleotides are TGTGCCAGCAGCCCAACGCCGGGACAGGTCGCGTTCGAGCAGTACTTC. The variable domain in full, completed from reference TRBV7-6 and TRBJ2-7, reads GAGVSQSPRYKVTKRGQDVALRCDPISGHVSLYWYRQALGQGPEFLTYFNYEAQQDKSGLPNDRFSAERPEGSISTLTIQRTEQRDSAMYRCASSPTPGQVAFEQYFGPGTRLTVT.

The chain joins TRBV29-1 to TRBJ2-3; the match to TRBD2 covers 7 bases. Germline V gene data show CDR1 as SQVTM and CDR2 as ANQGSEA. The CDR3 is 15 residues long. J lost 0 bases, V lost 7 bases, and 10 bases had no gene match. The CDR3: CSGIPSGSSTDTQYF. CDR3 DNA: TGCAGCGGAATTCCTAGCGGCTCTAGCACAGATACGCAGTATTTT.

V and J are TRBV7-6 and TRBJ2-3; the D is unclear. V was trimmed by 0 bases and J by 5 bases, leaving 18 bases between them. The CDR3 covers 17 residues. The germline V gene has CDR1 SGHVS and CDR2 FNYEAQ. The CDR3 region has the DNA TGTGCCAGCAGCTTAGCGATAGGACCGAATGCGATAGATACGCAGTATTTT. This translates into CASSLAIGPNAIDTQYF.

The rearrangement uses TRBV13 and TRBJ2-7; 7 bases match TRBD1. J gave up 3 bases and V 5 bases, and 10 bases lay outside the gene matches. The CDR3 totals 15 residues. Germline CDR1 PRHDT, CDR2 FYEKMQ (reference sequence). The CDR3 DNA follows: TGTGCCAGCAGCCATTGGGCAGGGGGAAACTACGAGCAGTACTTC. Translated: CASSHWAGGNYEQYF.

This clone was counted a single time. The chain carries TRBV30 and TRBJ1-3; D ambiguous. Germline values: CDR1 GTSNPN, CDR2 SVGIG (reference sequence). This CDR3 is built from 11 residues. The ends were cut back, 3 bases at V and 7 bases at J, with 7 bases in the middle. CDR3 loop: CAWSAANTIYF. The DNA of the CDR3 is TGTGCCTGGAGCGCCGCCAACACCATATATTTT.

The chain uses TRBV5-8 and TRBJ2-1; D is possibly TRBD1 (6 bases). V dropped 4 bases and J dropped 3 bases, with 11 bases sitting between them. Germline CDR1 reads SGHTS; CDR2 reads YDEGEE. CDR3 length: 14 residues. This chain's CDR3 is CASSPGHSYNEQFF. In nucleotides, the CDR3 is TGTGCCAGCAGCCCGGGACACAGCTACAATGAGCAGTTCTTC.

The CDR3 is CASSSAGSRSEAFF. CDR3 nucleotide sequence: TGTGCCAGCTCCTCGGCGGGGAGTAGGTCTGAAGCTTTCTTT. The genes are TRBV18 and TRBJ1-1; D ambiguous. Trimming removed 6 bases from V and 6 bases from J, with 17 bases in between. This CDR3 spans 14 amino acids. Per the germline V gene, CDR1 is KGHSH and CDR2 is LQKENI.

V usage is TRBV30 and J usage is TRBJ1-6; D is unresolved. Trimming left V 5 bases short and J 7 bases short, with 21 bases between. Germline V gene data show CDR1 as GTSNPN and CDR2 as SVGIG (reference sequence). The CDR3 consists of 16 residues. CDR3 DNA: TGTGCCTGGGTGCCCCAAGGGAGGAAAGTAAATTCACCCCTCCACTTT. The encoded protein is CAWVPQGRKVNSPLHF.

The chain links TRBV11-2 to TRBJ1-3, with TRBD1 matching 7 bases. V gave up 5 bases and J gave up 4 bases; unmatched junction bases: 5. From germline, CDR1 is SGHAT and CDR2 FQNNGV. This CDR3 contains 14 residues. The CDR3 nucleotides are TGTGCCAGCAGCCCCACAGGGGCCGGAAACACCATATATTTT. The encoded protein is CASSPTGAGNTIYF.

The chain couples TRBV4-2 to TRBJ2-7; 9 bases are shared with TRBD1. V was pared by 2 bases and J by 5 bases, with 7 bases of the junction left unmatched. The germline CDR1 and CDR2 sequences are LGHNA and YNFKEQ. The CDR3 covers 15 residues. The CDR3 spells CASSQTGTGSHEQYF. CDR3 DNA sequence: TGTGCCAGCAGCCAAACCGGGACAGGGAGCCACGAGCAGTACTTC.

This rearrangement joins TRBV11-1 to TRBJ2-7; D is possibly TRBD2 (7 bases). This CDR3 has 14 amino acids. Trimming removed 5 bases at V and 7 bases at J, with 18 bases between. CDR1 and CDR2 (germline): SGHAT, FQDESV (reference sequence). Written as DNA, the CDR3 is TGTGCCAGCAGCGGGACTGGGGGGGCGGAAGAGCAGTACTTC. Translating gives CASSGTGGAEEQYF.

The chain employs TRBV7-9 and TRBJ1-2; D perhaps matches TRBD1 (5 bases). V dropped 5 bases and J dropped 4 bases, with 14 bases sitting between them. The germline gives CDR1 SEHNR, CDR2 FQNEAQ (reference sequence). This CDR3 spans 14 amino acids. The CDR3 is CASSPGQRLYGYTF. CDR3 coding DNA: TGTGCCAGCAGCCCGGGGCAGCGCCTCTATGGCTACACCTTC.

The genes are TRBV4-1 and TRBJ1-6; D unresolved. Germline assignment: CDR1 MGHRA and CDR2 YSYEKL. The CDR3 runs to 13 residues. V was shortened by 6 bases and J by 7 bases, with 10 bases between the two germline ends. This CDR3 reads CASSYIDNSPLHF. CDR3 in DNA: TGCGCCAGCAGTTACATCGACAATTCACCCCTCCACTTT.

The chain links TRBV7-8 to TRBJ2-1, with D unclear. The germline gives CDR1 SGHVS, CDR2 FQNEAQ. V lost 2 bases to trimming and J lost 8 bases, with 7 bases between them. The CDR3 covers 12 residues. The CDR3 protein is CASSLKADEQFF. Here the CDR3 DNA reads TGTGCCAGCAGCTTAAAGGCAGATGAGCAGTTCTTC.

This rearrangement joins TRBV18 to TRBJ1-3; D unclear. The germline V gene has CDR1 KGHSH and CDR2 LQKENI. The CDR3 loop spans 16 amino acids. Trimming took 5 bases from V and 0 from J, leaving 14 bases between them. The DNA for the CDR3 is TGTGCCAGCTCAGTGGAACAGAAAGTCTCTGGAAACACCATATATTTT. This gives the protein CASSVEQKVSGNTIYF.

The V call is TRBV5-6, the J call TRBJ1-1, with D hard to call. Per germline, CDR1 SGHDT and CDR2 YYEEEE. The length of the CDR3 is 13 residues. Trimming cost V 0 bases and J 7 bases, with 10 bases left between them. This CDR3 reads CASSLGRRFEAFF. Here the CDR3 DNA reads TGTGCCAGCAGCTTGGGTCGACGGTTTGAAGCTTTCTTT.

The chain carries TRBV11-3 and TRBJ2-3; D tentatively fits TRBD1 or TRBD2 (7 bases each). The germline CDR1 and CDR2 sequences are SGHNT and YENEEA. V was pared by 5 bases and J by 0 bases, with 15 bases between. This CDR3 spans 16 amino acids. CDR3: CASSPSGTVSTDTQYF. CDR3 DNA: TGTGCCAGCAGCCCAAGCGGGACAGTCAGCACAGATACGCAGTATTTT.

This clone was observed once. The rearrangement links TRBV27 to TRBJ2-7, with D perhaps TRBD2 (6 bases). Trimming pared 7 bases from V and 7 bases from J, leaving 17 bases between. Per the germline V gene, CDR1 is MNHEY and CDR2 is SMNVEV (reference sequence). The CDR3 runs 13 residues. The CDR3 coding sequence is TGTGCCAGCACCGCAGGACCGACTAGAGAGCAGTACTTC. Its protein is CASTAGPTREQYF.

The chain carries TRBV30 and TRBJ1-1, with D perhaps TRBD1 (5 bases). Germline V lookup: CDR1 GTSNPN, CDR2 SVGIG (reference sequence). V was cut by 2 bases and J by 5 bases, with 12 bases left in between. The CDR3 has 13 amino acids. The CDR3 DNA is TGTGCCTGGAGTCCAGGGAGAGGGACTGAAGCTTTCTTT. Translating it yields CAWSPGRGTEAFF.

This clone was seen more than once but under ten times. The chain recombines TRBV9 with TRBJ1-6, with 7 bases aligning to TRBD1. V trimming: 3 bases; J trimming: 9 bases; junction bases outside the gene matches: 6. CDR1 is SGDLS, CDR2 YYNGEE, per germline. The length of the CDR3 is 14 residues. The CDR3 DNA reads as TGTGCCAGCAGCGGGGAACAGGGGATTTCACCCCTCCACTTT. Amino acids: CASSGEQGISPLHF. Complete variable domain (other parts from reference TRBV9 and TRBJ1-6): DSGVTQTPKHLITATGQRVTLRCSPRSGDLSVYWYQQSLDQGLQFLIQYYNGEERAKGNILERFSAQQFPDLHSELNLSSLELGDSALYFCASSGEQGISPLHFGNGTRLTVT.

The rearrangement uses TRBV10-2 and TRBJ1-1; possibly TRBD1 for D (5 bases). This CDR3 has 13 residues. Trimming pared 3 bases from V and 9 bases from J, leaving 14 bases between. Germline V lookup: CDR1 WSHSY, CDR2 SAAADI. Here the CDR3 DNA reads TGCGCCAGCAGTGACTACCCGACAGCCCAAGCTTTCTTT. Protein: CASSDYPTAQAFF.

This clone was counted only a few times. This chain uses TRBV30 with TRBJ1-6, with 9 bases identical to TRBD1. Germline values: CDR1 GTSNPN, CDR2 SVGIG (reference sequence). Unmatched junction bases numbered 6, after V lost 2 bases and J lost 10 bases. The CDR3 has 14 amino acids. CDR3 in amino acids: CAWSPGQGISPLHF. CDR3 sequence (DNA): TGTGCCTGGAGTCCGGGACAGGGCATATCACCCCTCCACTTT. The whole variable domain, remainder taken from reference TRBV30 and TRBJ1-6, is SQTIHQWPATLVQPVGSPLSLECTVEGTSNPNLYWYRQAAGRGLQLLFYSVGIGQISSEVPQNLSASRPQDRQFILSSKKLLLSDSGFYLCAWSPGQGISPLHFGNGTRLTVT.

The chain's CDR3 is CASSPSSSQETQYF. CDR3 DNA sequence: TGTGCCAGCAGCCCCAGCTCAAGCCAAGAGACCCAGTACTTC. The rearrangement joins TRBV7-9 to TRBJ2-5; D unresolved. Germline V gene lookup returns CDR1 SEHNR and CDR2 FQNEAQ (reference sequence). The CDR3 extends over 14 amino acids. Trimming shortened V by 5 bases and J by 1 base, and 11 bases separated the two germline ends.

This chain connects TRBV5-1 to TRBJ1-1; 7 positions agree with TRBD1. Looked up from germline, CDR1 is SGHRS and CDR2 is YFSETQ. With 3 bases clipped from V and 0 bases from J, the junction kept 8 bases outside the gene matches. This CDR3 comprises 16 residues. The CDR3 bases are TGCGCCAGCAGCTGGGGACCAGACAGGGTGAACACTGAAGCTTTCTTT. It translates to CASSWGPDRVNTEAFF.

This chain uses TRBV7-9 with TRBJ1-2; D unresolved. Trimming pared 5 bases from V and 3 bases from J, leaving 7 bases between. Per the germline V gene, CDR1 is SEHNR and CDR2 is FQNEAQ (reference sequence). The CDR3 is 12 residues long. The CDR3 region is CASSLSYYGYTF. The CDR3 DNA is TGTGCCAGCAGCCTCAGCTACTATGGCTACACCTTC.

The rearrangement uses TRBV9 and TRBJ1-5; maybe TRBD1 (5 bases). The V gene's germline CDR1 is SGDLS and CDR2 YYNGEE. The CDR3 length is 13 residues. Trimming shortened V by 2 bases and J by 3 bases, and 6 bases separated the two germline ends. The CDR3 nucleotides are TGTGCCAGCAGCGTGGGGACCAATCAGCCCCAGCATTTT. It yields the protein CASSVGTNQPQHF.

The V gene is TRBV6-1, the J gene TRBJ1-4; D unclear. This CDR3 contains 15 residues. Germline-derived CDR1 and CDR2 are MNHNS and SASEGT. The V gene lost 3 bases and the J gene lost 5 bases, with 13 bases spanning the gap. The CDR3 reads CASSESVSQNEKLFF. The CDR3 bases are TGTGCCAGCAGTGAGTCTGTAAGCCAAAATGAAAAACTGTTTTTT.